The T cell receptor beta chain under discussion was sequenced for a study of identical twins. There are many counts of this clonotype. Its target is unknown. All donors comprised healthy Caucasians. Unique molecular identifiers were present on the cDNA, which also gained a universal primer site by template switching. TCRdb recomputed calls from the 5' RACE reads with MiXCR, one row per CDR3 protein. The sample holds 400,000 to 500,000 distinct CDR3 sequences, around a sixth seen once. Study results and caveats: Models underestimated TCR alpha sharing (out-of-frame) in monozygotic twins. A partial confounding effect on zero-insertion analyses could come from invariant MAIT and iNKT cells.

The V gene end was trimmed by 6 bases and the J gene end by 9 bases; junction bases not matched to a gene: 6. Looked up from germline, CDR1 is MGHDK and CDR2 is SYGVNS. The CDR3 length is 12 residues. The V call is TRBV25-1, the J call TRBJ2-5, with 8 bases that match TRBD2. The sequence came from a man between 50 and 59 years old in good health. What was sequenced was naive T cells sorted from blood. The CDR3, as DNA: TGTGCCAGCAGCAGGCCGGGAGGGCCCCAGTACTTC. Protein product: CASSRPGGPQYF.